A single sample gave rise to the 23 T cell receptor beta chains below, sequenced in a study of cytomegalovirus exposure and HLA in healthy donors. Only in-frame clones appear in the TCRdb table, and some are missing; sequencing was by immunoSEQ multiplex PCR. Here the sample spans some 240,000 clones, roughly 87% being singletons. Sequenced sample: PBMCs. The receptors come from a woman younger than 30 in good health and CMV-seropositive.

In nucleotides, the CDR3 is TGCGCCAGCAGCTCCCGGGGACAGGGGGGTGAGCAGTACTTC. Translated: CASSSRGQGGEQYF. The chain carries TRBV5-1 and TRBJ2-7; 11 bases agree with TRBD1. V was pared by 3 bases and J by 7 bases, with 6 bases of the junction left unmatched. The V gene's germline CDR1 is SGHRS and CDR2 YFSETQ. This CDR3 has 14 amino acids.

As for this clone: The CDR3 does not end in the conserved phenylalanine or tryptophan, so this is likely a read error. It is unclear where the CDR3 begins or ends on the DNA, so no DNA is shown, and the CDR3 is as TCRdb lists it. V gene TRBV12-5 combines with J gene TRBJ1-2; TRBD1 reflects the table's D call only, with no check against the DNA. The germline V gene has CDR1 LGHNT and CDR2 FRNRAP. Ends included, the CDR3 has 13 residues. The CDR3 loop reads CASGGKQGARGRL.

Regarding this clone: Other DNA variants within this sample encode the same CDR3. V is TRBV5-1 and J is TRBJ2-5, with 7 bases lining up with TRBD2. Germline assignment: CDR1 SGHRS and CDR2 YFSETQ. There are 16 residues in the CDR3. V trimming: 2 bases; J trimming: 2 bases; junction bases outside the gene matches: 9. The CDR3 coding sequence is TGCGCCAGCAGCTTAGGCCTAGCGGAGGGACAAGAGACCCAGTACTTC. It is translated as CASSLGLAEGQETQYF.

The chain has TRBV4-1 and TRBJ2-1; the D is unclear. The germline V and J ends were trimmed by 2 bases and 1 base, with 12 bases remaining between them. The CDR3 loop spans 16 amino acids. CDR1 and CDR2 (germline): MGHRA, YSYEKL. CDR3 in amino acids: CASSQRPARSYNEQFF. CDR3 DNA sequence: TGCGCCAGCAGCCAACGTCCCGCCAGATCCTACAATGAGCAGTTCTTC.

The rearrangement uses TRBV10-1 and TRBJ1-1, with a weak D call TRBD1 (5 bases). CDR1 is WNHNN, CDR2 SYGVQD, per germline (reference sequence). Trimming removed 5 bases from V and 2 bases from J, with 12 bases in between. The CDR3 loop spans 14 amino acids. CDR3: CASSSTALNTEAFF. Here the CDR3 DNA reads TGCGCCAGCAGTTCGACAGCCCTTAACACTGAAGCTTTCTTT.

This clone was seen only once. The genes are TRBV5-6 and TRBJ2-7, with TRBD1 matching 8 bases. Germline V CDR1 and CDR2: SGHDT, YYEEEE. The CDR3 has 16 residues. With V trimmed by 4 bases and J by 2 bases, 11 bases remained unmatched. This CDR3 reads CASSPDRGGFAYEQYF. In DNA form, the CDR3 reads TGTGCCAGCAGCCCCGACAGGGGTGGTTTTGCCTACGAGCAGTACTTC.

This clone has a count of ten or more. V usage is TRBV5-1 and J usage is TRBJ1-4; perhaps TRBD1 as D (6 bases). This CDR3 is built from 14 residues. Per the germline V gene, CDR1 is SGHRS and CDR2 is YFSETQ. Deletions cut 0 bases from V and 10 bases from J, with 13 bases between. For the CDR3, the DNA is TGCGCCAGCAGCTTGGTAGGGGGAGAAGGAAAACTGTTTTTT. This gives the protein CASSLVGGEGKLFF.

V is TRBV4-1 and J is TRBJ2-2; D is ambiguous. Germline assignment: CDR1 MGHRA and CDR2 YSYEKL. This CDR3 is built from 16 residues. Trimming took 1 base from V and 0 from J, leaving 9 bases between them. The CDR3 nucleotides are TGCGCCAGCAGCCAAGGCCTGGGCCCGAACACCGGGGAGCTGTTTTTT. As protein: CASSQGLGPNTGELFF.

This chain joins TRBV7-9 and TRBJ1-2, with 7 bases identical to TRBD1. Germline CDR1 reads SEHNR; CDR2 reads FQNEAQ (reference sequence). V lost 3 bases, J lost 4 bases, and 2 bases stayed unmatched. The CDR3 consists of 13 residues. The CDR3 spells CASSLDRSYGYTF. The DNA for the CDR3 is TGTGCCAGCAGCTTGGACAGGTCCTATGGCTACACCTTC.

V usage is TRBV11-2 and J usage is TRBJ1-1; a weak D match, TRBD1 (6 bases). Germline loops: CDR1 SGHAT, CDR2 FQNNGV. Trimming removed 4 bases at V and 1 base at J, with 16 bases between. The CDR3 runs 16 residues. CDR3 residues: CASSYPRRTANTEAFF. The CDR3 coding sequence is TGTGCCAGCAGCTACCCGCGGAGGACAGCGAACACTGAAGCTTTCTTT.

This clone was detected once. The chain employs TRBV5-1 and TRBJ1-3; no reliable D call. CDR1 is SGHRS and CDR2 is YFSETQ in the germline V gene. The CDR3 contains 15 residues. The germline V and J ends were trimmed by 1 base and 3 bases, with 11 bases remaining between them. DNA of the CDR3: TGCGCCAGCAGCTTGCGCACCGGGGTTGGAAACACCATATATTTT. Protein sequence: CASSLRTGVGNTIYF.

This clone has ten or more counts. The rearrangement uses TRBV6-6 and TRBJ2-7; TRBD1 agrees at 9 bases. This CDR3 is built from 14 residues. The V gene end was trimmed by 0 bases and the J gene end by 3 bases; junction bases not matched to a gene: 0. In germline, CDR1 is MNHNY, CDR2 SVGAGI (reference sequence). The chain's CDR3 is CASSYSTGGYEQYF. The CDR3 DNA sequence: TGTGCCAGCAGTTACTCGACAGGGGGCTACGAGCAGTACTTC.

The chain carries TRBV2 and TRBJ2-2, with TRBD2 as a possible D gene (6 bases). Trimming removed 5 bases at V and 10 bases at J, with 11 bases between. This CDR3 comprises 12 residues. Per the germline V gene, CDR1 is SNHLY and CDR2 is FYNNEI. DNA of the CDR3: TGTGCCAGCAGTCCACTAGCAGAGGAGCTGTTTTTT. This translates into CASSPLAEELFF.

This rearrangement joins TRBV5-5 to TRBJ1-2; 7 bases align to TRBD1. Trimming at V came to 0 bases and at J to 5 bases, leaving 4 bases not matched to a gene. The CDR3 runs 14 residues. Germline CDR1 reads SGHKS; CDR2 reads YYEKEE (reference sequence). The CDR3 region has the DNA TGTGCCAGCAGCTTGGACAGGGGCCTTTATGGCTACACCTTC. Protein: CASSLDRGLYGYTF.

The CDR3 protein is CASSLATSDTDTQYF. The DNA for the CDR3 is TGTGCCAGCAGCCTAGCGACGTCTGACACAGATACGCAGTATTTT. The genes are TRBV5-4 and TRBJ2-3; D possibly corresponds to TRBD2 (6 bases). Trimming pared 4 bases from V and 2 bases from J, leaving 14 bases between. Germline V gene lookup returns CDR1 SGHNT and CDR2 YYREEE (reference sequence). CDR3 size: 15 residues.

The chain uses TRBV6-5 and TRBJ1-1; 9 bases match TRBD1. The trim removed 7 bases at V and 4 bases at J, leaving 7 bases unmatched. Germline V gene data show CDR1 as MNHEY and CDR2 as SVGAGI. The CDR3 length is 14 residues. The CDR3 DNA reads as TGTGCCAGCACAGTACAGGGGGCGATCACTGAAGCTTTCTTT. Its protein is CASTVQGAITEAFF.

The chain uses TRBV5-5 and TRBJ2-7, with TRBD1 matching over 8 bases. The germline V gene has CDR1 SGHKS and CDR2 YYEKEE (reference sequence). V was clipped by 2 bases and J by 0 bases; unmatched bases: 4. The CDR3 consists of 15 residues. In nucleotides, the CDR3 is TGTGCCAGCAGCTTTTGGACAGGGAGCTCCTACGAGCAGTACTTC. Protein: CASSFWTGSSYEQYF.

The rearrangement joins TRBV4-1 to TRBJ2-1; D remains ambiguous. The CDR3 runs 16 residues. The germline V and J ends were trimmed by 0 bases and 0 bases, with 9 bases remaining between them. Looked up from germline, CDR1 is MGHRA and CDR2 is YSYEKL. The CDR3 is CASSQDSGSSYNEQFF. CDR3 DNA sequence: TGCGCCAGCAGCCAAGACTCAGGTAGCTCCTACAATGAGCAGTTCTTC.

V and J are TRBV7-6 and TRBJ1-3, with D possibly TRBD2 on 6 matching bases. The DNA end is a closer match to TRBJ2-2, so the J assignment may be wrong. This CDR3 is built from 16 residues. In germline, CDR1 is SGHVS, CDR2 FNYEAQ. Here the CDR3 reads CASSRVGGAITGELFF. CDR3 nucleotides: TGTGCCAGCAGCCGCGTCGGGGGAGCGATCACCGGGGAGCTGTTTTTT.

The rearrangement joins TRBV28 to TRBJ2-1, with 7 bases that match TRBD2. The CDR3 spans 13 residues. Trimming cost V 7 bases and J 5 bases; bases outside gene matches: 5. Per the germline V gene, CDR1 is MDHEN and CDR2 is SYDVKM. The CDR3 DNA reads as TGTGCCAGCAAAACGGGAGGACACAATGAGCAGTTCTTC. Encoded protein: CASKTGGHNEQFF.

V and J are TRBV10-3 and TRBJ2-5; TRBD1 matches at 10 bases. Trimming removed 7 bases from V and 5 bases from J; junction bases left unmatched: 7. This CDR3 region has 14 residues. CDR1 is ENHRY, CDR2 SYGVKD, per germline. The CDR3 region has the DNA TGTGCCATCAAACGGGGACAGGGGCAGGAGACCCAGTACTTC. Translating it yields CAIKRGQGQETQYF.

The chain has TRBV2 and TRBJ2-1; 9 bases match TRBD2. Germline values: CDR1 SNHLY, CDR2 FYNNEI. The V segment lost 5 bases and the J segment 7 bases; nucleotides outside the gene matches: 6. The CDR3 is 14 residues long. The CDR3 reads CASSLAGPRNEQFF. CDR3 DNA: TGTGCCAGCAGTCTAGCGGGACCACGGAATGAGCAGTTCTTC.

This sequence joins TRBV9 and TRBJ2-3, with 10 nucleotides matching TRBD2. Germline loops: CDR1 SGDLS, CDR2 YYNGEE. Germline trimming cut 7 bases from V and 5 bases from J; bases unmatched to any gene: 10. The CDR3 length is 15 residues. CDR3 nucleotide sequence: TGTGCCAGCGCCTGGGGGCTAGCGGGAGTAGATACGCAGTATTTT. Translation: CASAWGLAGVDTQYF.